The entry that follows covers one TCR beta chain sequence. As yet, its antigen is unknown. The data are from a study of shared clonotypes between healthy human individuals. Study conclusions and caveats: The low donor count limited represented genetic and exposure-history diversity. Compared with clonotypes that all four donors shared, non-shared clonotypes had lower generation probabilities.

The protocol was immunoSEQ multiplex PCR, while the TCRdb copy is restricted to in-frame clones and leaves out a portion. Of some 200,000 clones in the sample, approximately 92% were seen once. Researchers partitioned CD4+ cells into CD45RA+ naive and CD45RA-negative memory subsets. V was cut by 5 bases and J by 4 bases, with 20 bases left in between. The CDR3 has 16 amino acids. CDR1 is SGHVT and CDR2 is SQSDAQ in the germline V gene. The TCR sequence derives from a woman aged 25 to 39 in good health. This rearrangement joins TRBV7-4 to TRBJ1-2, with D hard to call. The sample was naive CD4+ T cells sorted from blood. Subset defined: CD45RA+ positively selected. The CDR3 protein is CASSNGTARKTYGYTF. CDR3 sequence (DNA): TGTGCCAGCAGCAACGGAACAGCTCGAAAGACCTATGGCTACACCTTC.